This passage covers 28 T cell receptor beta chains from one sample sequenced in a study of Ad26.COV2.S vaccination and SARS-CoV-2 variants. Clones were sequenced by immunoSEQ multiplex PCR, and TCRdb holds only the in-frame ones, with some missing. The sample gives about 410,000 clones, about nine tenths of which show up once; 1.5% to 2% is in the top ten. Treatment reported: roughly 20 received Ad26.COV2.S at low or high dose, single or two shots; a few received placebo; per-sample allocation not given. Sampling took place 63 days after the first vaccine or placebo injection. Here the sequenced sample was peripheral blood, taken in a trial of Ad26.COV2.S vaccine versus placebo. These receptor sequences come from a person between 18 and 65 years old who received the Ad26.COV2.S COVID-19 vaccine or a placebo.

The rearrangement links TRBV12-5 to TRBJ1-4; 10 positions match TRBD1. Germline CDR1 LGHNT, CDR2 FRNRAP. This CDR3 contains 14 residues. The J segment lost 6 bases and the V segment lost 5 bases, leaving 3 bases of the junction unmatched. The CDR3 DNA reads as TGTGCTAGTGGTGACAGGGGGCAGTATGAAAAACTGTTTTTT. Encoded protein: CASGDRGQYEKLFF.

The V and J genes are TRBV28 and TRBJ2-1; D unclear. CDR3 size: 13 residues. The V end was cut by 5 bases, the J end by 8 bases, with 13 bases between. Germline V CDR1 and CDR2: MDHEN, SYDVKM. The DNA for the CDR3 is TGTGCCAGCAGTAAGACTCCCTTCGATGAGCAGTTCTTC. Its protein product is CASSKTPFDEQFF.

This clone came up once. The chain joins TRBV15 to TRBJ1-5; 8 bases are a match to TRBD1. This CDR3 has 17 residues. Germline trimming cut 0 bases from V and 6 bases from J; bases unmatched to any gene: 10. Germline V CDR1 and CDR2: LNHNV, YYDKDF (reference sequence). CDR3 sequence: CATSRDRNQGAGQPQHF. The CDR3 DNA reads TGTGCCACCAGCAGAGATCGCAATCAGGGGGCCGGTCAGCCCCAGCATTTT.

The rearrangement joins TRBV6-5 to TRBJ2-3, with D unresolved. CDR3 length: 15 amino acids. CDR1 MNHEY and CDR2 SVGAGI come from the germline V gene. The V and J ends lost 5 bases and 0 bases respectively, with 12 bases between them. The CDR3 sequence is CASSLQRTSTDTQYF. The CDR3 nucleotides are TGTGCCAGCAGTCTACAGAGAACTAGCACAGATACGCAGTATTTT.

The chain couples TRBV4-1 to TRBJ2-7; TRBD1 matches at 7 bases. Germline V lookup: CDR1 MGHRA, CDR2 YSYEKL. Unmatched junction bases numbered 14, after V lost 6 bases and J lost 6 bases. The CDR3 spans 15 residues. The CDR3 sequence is CASRYRDSEPGEQYF. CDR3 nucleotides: TGCGCCAGCAGATACAGGGACAGCGAACCTGGCGAGCAGTACTTC.

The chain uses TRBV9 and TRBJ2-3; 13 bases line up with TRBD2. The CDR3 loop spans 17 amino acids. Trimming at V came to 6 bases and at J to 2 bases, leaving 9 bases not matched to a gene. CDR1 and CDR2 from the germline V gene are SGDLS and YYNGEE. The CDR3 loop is CASKSGTSGADTDTQYF. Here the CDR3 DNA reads TGTGCCAGCAAATCCGGGACTAGCGGGGCAGACACAGATACGCAGTATTTT.

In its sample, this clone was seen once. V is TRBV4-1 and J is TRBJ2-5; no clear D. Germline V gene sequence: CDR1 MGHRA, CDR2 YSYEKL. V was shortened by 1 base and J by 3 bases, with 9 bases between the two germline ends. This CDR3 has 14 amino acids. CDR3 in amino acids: CASSQGWLEETQYF. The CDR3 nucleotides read TGCGCCAGCAGCCAAGGATGGCTAGAAGAGACCCAGTACTTC.

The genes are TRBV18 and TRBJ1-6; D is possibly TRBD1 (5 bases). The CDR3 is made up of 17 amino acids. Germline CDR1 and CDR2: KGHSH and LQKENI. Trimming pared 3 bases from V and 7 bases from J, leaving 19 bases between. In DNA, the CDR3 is TGTGCCAGCTCACCGGCCTACCTCAGGGCGACCAATTCACCCCTCCACTTT. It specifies CASSPAYLRATNSPLHF.

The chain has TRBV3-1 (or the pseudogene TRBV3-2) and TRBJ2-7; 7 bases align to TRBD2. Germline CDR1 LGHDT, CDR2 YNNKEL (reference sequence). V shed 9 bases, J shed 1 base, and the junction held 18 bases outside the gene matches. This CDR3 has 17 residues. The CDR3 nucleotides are TGTGCCAGTGCGACTAGCAGCCGACCGGGGGGTTCCTACGAGCAGTACTTC. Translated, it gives CASATSSRPGGSYEQYF.

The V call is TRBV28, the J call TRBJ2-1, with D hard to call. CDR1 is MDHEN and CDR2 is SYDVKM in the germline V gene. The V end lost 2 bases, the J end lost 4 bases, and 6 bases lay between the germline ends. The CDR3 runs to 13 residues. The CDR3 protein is CASSLLDYNEQFF. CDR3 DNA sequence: TGTGCCAGCAGTTTACTAGATTACAATGAGCAGTTCTTC.

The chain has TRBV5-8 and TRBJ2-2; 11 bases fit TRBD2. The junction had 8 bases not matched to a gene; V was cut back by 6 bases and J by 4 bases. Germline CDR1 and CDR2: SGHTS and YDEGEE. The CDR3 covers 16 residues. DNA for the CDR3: TGTGCCAGCATCCTACTAGCGGGAGTGGGCACCGGGGAGCTGTTTTTT. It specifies CASILLAGVGTGELFF.

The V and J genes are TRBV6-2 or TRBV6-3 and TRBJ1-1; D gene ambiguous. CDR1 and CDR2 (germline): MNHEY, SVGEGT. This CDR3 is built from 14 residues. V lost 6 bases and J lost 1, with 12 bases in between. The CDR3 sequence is CASSLPGPNTEAFF. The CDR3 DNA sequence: TGTGCCAGCAGCCTACCGGGCCCGAACACTGAAGCTTTCTTT.

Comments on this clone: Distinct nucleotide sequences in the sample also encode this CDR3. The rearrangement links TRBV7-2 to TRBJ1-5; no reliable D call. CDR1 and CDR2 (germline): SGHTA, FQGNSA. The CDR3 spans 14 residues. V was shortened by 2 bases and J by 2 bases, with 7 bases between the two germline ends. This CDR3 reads CASSLQAGNQPQHF. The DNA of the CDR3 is TGTGCCAGCAGCTTACAAGCAGGCAATCAGCCCCAGCATTTT.

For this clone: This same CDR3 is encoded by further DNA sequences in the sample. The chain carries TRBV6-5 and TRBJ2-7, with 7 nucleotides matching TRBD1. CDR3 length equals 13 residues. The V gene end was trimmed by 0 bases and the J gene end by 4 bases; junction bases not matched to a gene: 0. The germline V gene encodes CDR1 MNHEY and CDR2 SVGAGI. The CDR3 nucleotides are TGTGCCAGCAGTTACTCGACAGGGTACGAGCAGTACTTC. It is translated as CASSYSTGYEQYF.

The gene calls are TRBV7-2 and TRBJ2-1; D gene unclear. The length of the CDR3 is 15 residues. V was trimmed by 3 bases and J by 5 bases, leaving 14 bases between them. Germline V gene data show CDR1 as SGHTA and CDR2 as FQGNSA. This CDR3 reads CASSLVLQSNNEQFF. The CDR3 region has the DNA TGTGCCAGCAGCTTGGTACTCCAGTCAAACAATGAGCAGTTCTTC. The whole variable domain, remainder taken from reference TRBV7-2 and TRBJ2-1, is GAGVSQSPSNKVTEKGKDVELRCDPISGHTALYWYRQSLGQGLEFLIYFQGNSAPDKSGLPSDRFSAERTGGSVSTLTIQRTQQEDSAVYLCASSLVLQSNNEQFFGPGTRLTVL.

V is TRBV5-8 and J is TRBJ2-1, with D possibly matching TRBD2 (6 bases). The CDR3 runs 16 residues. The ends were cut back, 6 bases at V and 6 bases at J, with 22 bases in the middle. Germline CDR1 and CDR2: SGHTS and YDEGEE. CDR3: CASIERQLSRGNEQFF. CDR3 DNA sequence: TGTGCCAGCATTGAGAGACAACTCTCGCGGGGCAATGAGCAGTTCTTC.

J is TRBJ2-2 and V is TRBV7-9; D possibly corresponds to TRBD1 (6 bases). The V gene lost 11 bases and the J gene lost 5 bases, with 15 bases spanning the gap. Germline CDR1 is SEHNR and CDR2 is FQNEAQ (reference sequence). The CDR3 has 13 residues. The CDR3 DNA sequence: TGTGCCCTCGAGTCAGGGGATACCGGGGAGCTGTTTTTT. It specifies CALESGDTGELFF.

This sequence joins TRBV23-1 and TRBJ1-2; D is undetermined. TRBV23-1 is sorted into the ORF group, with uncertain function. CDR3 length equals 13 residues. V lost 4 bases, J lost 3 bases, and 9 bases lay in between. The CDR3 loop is CASSPWRDYGYTF. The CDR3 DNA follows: TGCGCCAGCAGTCCTTGGCGGGACTATGGCTACACCTTC.

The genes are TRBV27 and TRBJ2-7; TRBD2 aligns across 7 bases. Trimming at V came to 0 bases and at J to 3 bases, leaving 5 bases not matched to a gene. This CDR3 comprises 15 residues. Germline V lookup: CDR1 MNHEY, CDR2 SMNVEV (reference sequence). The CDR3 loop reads CASSLSGGSVYEQYF. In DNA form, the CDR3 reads TGTGCCAGCAGTTTATCTGGCGGGAGCGTCTACGAGCAGTACTTC.

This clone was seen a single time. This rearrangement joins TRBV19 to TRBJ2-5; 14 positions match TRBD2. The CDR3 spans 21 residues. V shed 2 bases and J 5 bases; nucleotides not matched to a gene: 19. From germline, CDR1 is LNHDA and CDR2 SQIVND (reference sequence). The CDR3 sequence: CASSISEAGGGLAGEEETQYF. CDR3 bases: TGTGCCAGTAGTATAAGTGAGGCAGGTGGGGGACTAGCGGGAGAGGAGGAGACCCAGTACTTC.

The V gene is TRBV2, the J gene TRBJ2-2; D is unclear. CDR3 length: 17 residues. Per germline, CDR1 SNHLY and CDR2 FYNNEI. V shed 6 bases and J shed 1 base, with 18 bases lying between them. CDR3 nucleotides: TGTGCCAGCAGAGTCGCCCCGACTCGCGGGAACACCGGGGAGCTGTTTTTT. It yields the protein CASRVAPTRGNTGELFF.

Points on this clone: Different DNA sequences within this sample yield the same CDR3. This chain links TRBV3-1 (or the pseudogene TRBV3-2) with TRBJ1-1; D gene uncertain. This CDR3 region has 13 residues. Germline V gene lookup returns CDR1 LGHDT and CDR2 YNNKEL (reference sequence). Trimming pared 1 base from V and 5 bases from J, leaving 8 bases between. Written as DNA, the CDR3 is TGTGCCAGCAGCCAAGGTCGCTCGACTGAAGCTTTCTTT. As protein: CASSQGRSTEAFF.

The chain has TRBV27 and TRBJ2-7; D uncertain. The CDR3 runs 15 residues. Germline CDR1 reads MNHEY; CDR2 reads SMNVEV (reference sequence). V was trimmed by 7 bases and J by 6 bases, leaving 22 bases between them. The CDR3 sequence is CASTPAQPKWGEQYF. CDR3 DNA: TGTGCCAGCACCCCGGCACAACCGAAATGGGGCGAGCAGTACTTC.

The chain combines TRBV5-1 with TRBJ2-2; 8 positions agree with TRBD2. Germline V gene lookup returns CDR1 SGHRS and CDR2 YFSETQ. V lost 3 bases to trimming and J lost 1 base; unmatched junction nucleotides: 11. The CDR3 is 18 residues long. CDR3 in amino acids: CASSYPRTSSVNTGELFF. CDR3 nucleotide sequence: TGCGCCAGCAGCTACCCTCGGACTAGCTCAGTGAACACCGGGGAGCTGTTTTTT.

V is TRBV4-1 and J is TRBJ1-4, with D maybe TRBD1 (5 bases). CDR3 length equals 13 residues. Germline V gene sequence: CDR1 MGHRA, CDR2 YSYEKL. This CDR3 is CASARAGDEKLFF. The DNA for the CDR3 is TGCGCATCGGCGAGGGCGGGGGATGAAAAACTGTTTTTT.

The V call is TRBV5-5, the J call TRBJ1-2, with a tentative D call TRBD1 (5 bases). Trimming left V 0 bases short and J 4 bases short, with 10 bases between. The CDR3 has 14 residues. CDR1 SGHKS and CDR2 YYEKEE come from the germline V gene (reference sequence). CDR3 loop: CASSLAEGSYGYTF. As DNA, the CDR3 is TGTGCCAGCAGCTTGGCCGAGGGGTCCTATGGCTACACCTTC.

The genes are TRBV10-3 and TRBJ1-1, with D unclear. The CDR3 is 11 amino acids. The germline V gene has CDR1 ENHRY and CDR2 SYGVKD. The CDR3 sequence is CATWVGSEAFF. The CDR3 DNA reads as TGTGCTACGTGGGTAGGATCTGAAGCTTTCTTT.

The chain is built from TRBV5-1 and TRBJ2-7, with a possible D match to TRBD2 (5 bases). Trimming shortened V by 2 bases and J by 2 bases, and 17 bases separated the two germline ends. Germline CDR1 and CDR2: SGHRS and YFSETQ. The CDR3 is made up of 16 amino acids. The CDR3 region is CASSLGARADAYEQYF. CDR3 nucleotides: TGCGCCAGCAGCTTAGGTGCTAGAGCGGACGCCTACGAGCAGTACTTC.